This T cell receptor beta chain was documented in a study of T cell responses to AZD1222 COVID-19 vaccine. Study-level results: Just five to seven people given AZD1222 tested seropositive at baseline. With two AZD1222 doses given, Spike-specific TCR breadth and depth both rose.

The method was immunoSEQ multiplex PCR; TCRdb's version includes in-frame clones alone and lacks a portion of them. In the table there are 130,000 to 150,000 clones, around 91% of which are singletons. With respect to this clone: Its antigen is not identified.

This clonotype originated in an adult in good health. Sequencing was performed on peripheral blood, taken on day 0 of AZD1222 vaccination.

The CDR3 sequence: CASRPGGGGLQETQYF. CDR3 in DNA: TGTGCCAGCAGGCCGGGCGGCGGAGGGCTCCAAGAGACCCAGTACTTC. The chain links TRBV25-1 to TRBJ2-5; weak D call: TRBD2 (6 bases). This CDR3 comprises 16 residues. The V and J ends lost 6 bases and 1 base respectively, with 18 bases between them. Germline assignment: CDR1 MGHDK and CDR2 SYGVNS. Variable domain in full (rest from reference TRBV25-1 and TRBJ2-5): EADIYQTPRYLVIGTGKKITLECSQTMGHDKMYWYQQDPGMELHLIHYSYGVNSTEKGDLSSESTVSRIRTEHFPLTLESARPSHTSQYLCASRPGGGGLQETQYFGPGTRLLVL.